Each of the 3 T cell receptor beta chains below was sequenced from the same sample in a study of cytomegalovirus exposure and HLA in healthy donors. The PCR ran on 60 Vbeta and 13 Jbeta primers. Data came from immunoSEQ multiplex PCR; TCRdb stores just in-frame clones and leaves some out. The sample data list approximately 150,000 clones. Specimen: PBMCs. The receptors were sampled from a male donor in good health and CMV-seronegative.

The V call is TRBV5-1, the J call TRBJ1-5; D is unclear. Between the trimmed V and J ends, which lost 3 bases and 5 bases, there was a span of 12 bases. Germline V lookup: CDR1 SGHRS, CDR2 YFSETQ. The CDR3 loop spans 14 amino acids. The DNA for the CDR3 is TGCGCCAGCAGCTCCGGGGTCCGGGATCAGCCCCAGCATTTT. Residues: CASSSGVRDQPQHF.

The J gene is TRBJ1-5, the V gene TRBV6-1; TRBD1 aligns across 8 bases. Per germline, CDR1 MNHNS and CDR2 SASEGT. V shed 0 bases and J 0 bases; nucleotides not matched to a gene: 10. This CDR3 is 19 amino acids long. For the CDR3, the DNA is TGTGCCAGCAGTGAAGCGTGGGGGACAGGACGAAATAGCAATCAGCCCCAGCATTTT. Translating gives CASSEAWGTGRNSNQPQHF.

V is TRBV7-9 and J is TRBJ2-7, with TRBD2 as a possible D gene (6 bases). CDR3 length: 15 residues. The germline V gene has CDR1 SEHNR and CDR2 FQNEAQ (reference sequence). With 4 bases removed from V and 0 bases from J, the gap between germline ends came to 13 bases. The CDR3 loop is CASSSRDSHSYEQYF. The CDR3 DNA sequence: TGTGCCAGCAGCTCACGGGACTCGCACTCCTACGAGCAGTACTTC.